This T cell receptor beta chain comes out of a study of spatial heterogeneity in lung cancer. Across the whole study: A unique TCR and UMI combination showed up more than ten times in raw reads, on average.

Broader study findings: Tumor mutation counts were tracked by expanded intratumoral alpha and beta TCR counts.

TCRdb re-derived calls from the 5' RACE reads in MiXCR, one entry per CDR3 protein. The sample gives about 12,000 distinct CDR3 sequences, around 6.6% of which show up once; around 3% is in the top ten. Time point defined: sample taken at primary tumor resection. This clonotype occurred many times. What it binds is not known. Trimming at V came to 0 bases and at J to 7 bases, leaving 5 bases not matched to a gene. This CDR3 comprises 14 residues. Germline V gene lookup returns CDR1 SGHNT and CDR2 YYREEE (reference sequence). The sample was lung tumor tissue, taken at surgery. The genes are TRBV5-4 and TRBJ1-2; 8 nucleotides match TRBD1. This TCR came from a female donor with early-stage non-small cell lung cancer. This CDR3 reads CASSLAGGFFGYTF. The CDR3 DNA is TGTGCCAGCAGCTTGGCAGGGGGCTTTTTTGGCTACACCTTC.